This T cell receptor (beta chain) was captured by sequencing in a study of shared clonotypes between healthy human individuals (TCRdb year 2020). Some background on the complete study: A couple of women and three men aged 18 to 49 years were included in the cohort. Per donor, three plates each were used for CD4 naive and CD4 memory, two for CD8 naive, and one for CD8 memory. To estimate repertoire size and how much clonotypes are shared between individuals, the study performed deep sequencing of blood TCR repertoires from a handful of healthy adults. Between about 0.8 and 9 billion PBMCs per donor were obtained by leukapheresis. Different laboratories and diverse techniques were used to prepare libraries and sequence TCR repertoires, to increase sequencing depth and limit assay-specific biases.

Sequences SGHNT (CDR1) and YYREEE (CDR2) are obtained from the germline V gene (reference sequence). Reading from cysteine to phenylalanine, the CDR3 counts 15 amino acids. Kept here is only the CDR3 DNA, which spans 45 bases and is read in frame from base 1. Here V drops 0 bases and J drops 5 bases, and the junction holds 4 bases not matched to any gene. Overall study outcomes, separate from this receptor: Incomplete sequencing was indicated by rarefaction of sorted-subset datasets, despite the large sequencing depth. Larger estimated clonotype richness was generally found for naive subsets than for memory subsets. Pairwise subsampling led to the expectation that sequencing depth would affect the degree of clonotype sharing among donors. Compared with non-shared clonotypes, clonotypes shared by all four sorted-subset donors had higher generation probabilities. Sampling was restricted to blood, and TCR repertoires in tissue are likely to differ from TCR repertoires in blood. Sharing across several donors was observed for about 4.8% of naive CD4, 3% to 3.5% of naive CD8, 2% to 2.5% of memory CD4, and around 0.44% of memory CD8 clonotypes. Because the study included a small number of donors, the genetic and exposure-history diversity represented was limited.

For the CD8 naive samples, CD45RO-negative cells were positively selected for CCR7, yielding a CD45RA+CCR7+ population from which TemRA cells were excluded. Donors were healthy HIV-negative adults with no recently reported acute infections or vaccinations. Every donor was a Caucasian adult living in Nashville, Tennessee, USA. Blood was obtained by leukapheresis, after which PBMCs were separated by Ficoll-Histopaque density gradient centrifugation and cryopreserved in liquid nitrogen vapor phase. Analytical flow cytometry was used to check the purity and quantity of each magnetically sorted T cell population. Genomic DNA was isolated from each sorted fraction and quantified by UV absorbance on a Nanodrop 2000c. TCR CDR3 regions were amplified from genomic DNA by multiplex PCR using the deep immunoSEQ assay. For each cell subset, the extracted genomic DNA was distributed evenly across all wells of several immunoSEQ 96-well plates, and each plate served as one replicate. For sorted subsets, about 200 ng genomic DNA, equal to about 30,000 T cell genomes, was loaded into each replicate PCR. Purified libraries were measured with a Qubit 3.0 fluorometer, size-checked on a Bioanalyzer 2100, and measured again with the KAPA Library Quantification kit. Every immunoSEQ 96-well plate was sequenced on a dedicated single-read 150-cycle Illumina NextSeq 550 flow cell. Per the source publication's procedure: Because the immunoSEQ output held only junctional sequences and lacked quality scores, the filtering could not match the filtering applied to full-length reads. Sequences were annotated with PyIR, a Python wrapper for IgBLAST v1.9, using IMGT germline references to assign V/J genes and CDR3. Reads were removed for weak V/J assignments (E-value above 1e-6), missing CDR3, stop codons, out-of-frame junctions, or ambiguous translated residues. V3J clonotypes were defined by identical inferred V gene, J gene, and CDR3 amino acid sequence. Percentage overlap between repertoires was calculated by dividing the number of shared unique clonotypes by the size of the smaller repertoire. RTK rarefaction, the Chao1 estimator, and Recon v2.1 estimates of unobserved clonotypes were used to assess repertoire richness. Generation probabilities were computed with OLGA for all TCRbeta clonotypes obtained by the gDNA method from several donors. The table comes from immuneACCESS by way of TCRdb, which keeps in-frame sequences with V and J called. Part of the clones is missing from these tables; in studies checked, under half for an unresolved V gene and the rest for unknown reasons. That table supplies the V and J calls and clone size; D and trimming were determined from the DNA. The sample has 2 million to 2.5 million clones on record, approximately 94% of them singletons. 1% to 1.3% of the sample belongs to the ten largest clones.

Note on this clone: There is no known antigen for this receptor. It has no much larger one-base neighbor in the sample; base qualities were not kept.

The receptor was isolated from a man in his late teens or twenties in good health. Input material: naive CD8+ T cells sorted from blood. The cell subset or site tag for this specimen amounts to: CD45RA+CCR7+. The rearrangement combines TRBV5-4 with TRBJ1-4; 7 bases in the middle match TRBD1. CDR3 reads: CASSLATGLNEKLFF. The DNA sequence follows: TGTGCCAGCAGCTTGGCGACAGGGTTAAATGAAAAACTGTTTTTT.